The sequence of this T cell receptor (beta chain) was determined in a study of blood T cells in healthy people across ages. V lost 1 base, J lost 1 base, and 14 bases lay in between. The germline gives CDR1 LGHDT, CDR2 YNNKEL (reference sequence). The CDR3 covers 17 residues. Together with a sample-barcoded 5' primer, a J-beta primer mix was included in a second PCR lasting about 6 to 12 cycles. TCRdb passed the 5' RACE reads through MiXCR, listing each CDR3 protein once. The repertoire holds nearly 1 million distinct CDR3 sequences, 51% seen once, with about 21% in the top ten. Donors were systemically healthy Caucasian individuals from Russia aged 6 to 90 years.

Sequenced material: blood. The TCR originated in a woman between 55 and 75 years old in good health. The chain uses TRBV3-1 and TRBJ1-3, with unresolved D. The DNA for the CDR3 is TGTGCCAGCAGCCAAGGGGCGGGAGTTACATCTGGAAACACCATATATTTT. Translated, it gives CASSQGAGVTSGNTIYF.